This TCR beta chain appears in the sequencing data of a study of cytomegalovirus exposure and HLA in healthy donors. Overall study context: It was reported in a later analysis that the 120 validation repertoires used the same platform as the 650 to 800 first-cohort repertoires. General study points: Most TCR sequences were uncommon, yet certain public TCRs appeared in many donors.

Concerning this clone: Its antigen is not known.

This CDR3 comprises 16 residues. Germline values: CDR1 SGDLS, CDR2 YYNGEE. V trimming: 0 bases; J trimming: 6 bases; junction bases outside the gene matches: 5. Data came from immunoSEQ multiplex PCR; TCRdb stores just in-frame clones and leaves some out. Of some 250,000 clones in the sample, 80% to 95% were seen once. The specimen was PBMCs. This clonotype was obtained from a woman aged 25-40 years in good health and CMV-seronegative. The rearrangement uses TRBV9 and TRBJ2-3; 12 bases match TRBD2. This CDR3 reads CASSVEASGRGDTQYF. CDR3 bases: TGTGCCAGCAGCGTAGAAGCTAGCGGGAGGGGGGATACGCAGTATTTT.